This record looks at one T cell receptor beta chain sequence and its context. Its antigen is not identified. The entry originates in a study of Tregs in tolerant kidney transplant recipients. The repertoire was sequenced with immunoSEQ multiplex PCR; TCRdb's copy has only in-frame clones and lacks some. The top ten hold more than 4.5% of the sample, which has over 50,000 clones, around 83% seen once. The CDR3 sequence is 14 residues long. Per the germline V gene, CDR1 is SGHRS and CDR2 is YFSETQ. V gave up 4 bases and J gave up 7 bases; unmatched junction bases: 6. Study-wide findings and caveats: Findings come from small patient numbers and require larger validation.

The J gene is TRBJ1-5, the V gene TRBV5-1, with 9 bases aligning to TRBD1. The sequenced sample was CD4+ T cells from blood. This TCR was sampled from a human donor in good health. CDR3 sequence: CASSVRQGGQPQHF. CDR3 DNA: TGCGCCAGCAGCGTCCGACAGGGGGGGCAGCCCCAGCATTTT.